Below are 8 T cell receptor beta chains sequenced from a single sample in a study of T cells in Graves' hyperthyroidism and ophthalmopathy. The CDR3 regions of TCR beta were amplified from RNA transcripts. TCR CDR3 underwent first-round RT-PCR with the HTBI primer set. Using its own MiXCR run on the multiplex PCR reads, TCRdb lists one record per CDR3 protein. The sample lists about 250,000 distinct CDR3 sequences, roughly 15% seen once, with 30% to 35% in the top ten. Sequencing was done on a sample of blood. The source is a woman aged 50 to 65 with Graves' hyperthyroidism that later progressed to Graves' ophthalmopathy.

This clonotype was seen ten or more times. The chain carries TRBV6-1 and TRBJ2-1; 15 nucleotides agree with TRBD2. The V gene's germline CDR1 is MNHNS and CDR2 SASEGT. The CDR3 loop spans 17 amino acids. Trimming removed 6 bases from V and 6 bases from J; junction bases left unmatched: 9. CDR3 DNA sequence: TGTGCCAGCAGACGGGGACTAGCGGGAGGTGATCCCAATGAGCAGTTCTTC. Its translation is CASRRGLAGGDPNEQFF.

The chain carries TRBV6-5 and TRBJ1-1; D gene unclear. V lost 4 bases and J lost 1, with 10 bases in between. Per germline, CDR1 MNHEY and CDR2 SVGAGI. The CDR3 covers 14 residues. In nucleotides, the CDR3 is TGTGCCAGCAGTTTCCGTTCTAAGAACACTGAAGCTTTCTTT. This translates into CASSFRSKNTEAFF.

The J gene is TRBJ2-5, the V gene TRBV20-1; 7 bases map to TRBD2. CDR3 length: 18 amino acids. The V gene's germline CDR1 is DFQATT and CDR2 SNEGSKA (reference sequence). The ends lost 3 bases at V and 5 bases at J; junction bases unmatched: 21. This CDR3 is CSASIPGTTLVLSETQYF. The DNA of the CDR3 is TGCAGTGCTAGCATCCCCGGGACTACTCTCGTACTGTCGGAGACCCAGTACTTC.

This clonotype was counted ten times or more. The chain carries TRBV18 and TRBJ2-3; TRBD2 matches 7 bases. V was pared by 3 bases and J by 3 bases, with 6 bases of the junction left unmatched. The V gene's germline CDR1 is KGHSH and CDR2 LQKENI. This CDR3 contains 15 residues. The chain's CDR3 is CASSPGGFQTDTQYF. The CDR3 DNA is TGTGCCAGCTCACCGGGGGGGTTTCAGACAGATACGCAGTATTTT.

This rearrangement joins TRBV7-2 to TRBJ1-5, with no clear D. Germline-derived CDR1 and CDR2 are SGHTA and FQGNSA. V lost 1 base to trimming and J lost 0 bases, with 4 bases between them. The CDR3 contains 14 residues. Here the CDR3 DNA reads TGTGCCAGCAGCTTAGACTATAGCAATCAGCCCCAGCATTTT. Residues: CASSLDYSNQPQHF.

This clonotype showed up just a few times. The J gene is TRBJ1-5, the V gene TRBV5-1; 8 bases agree with TRBD1. CDR1 and CDR2 (germline): SGHRS, YFSETQ. V lost 0 bases to trimming and J lost 2 bases; unmatched junction nucleotides: 1. This CDR3 region has 15 residues. In DNA, the CDR3 is TGCGCCAGCAGCTTGGCGGGACAGGGCAATCAGCCCCAGCATTTT. It is translated as CASSLAGQGNQPQHF.

This clonotype was counted at least ten times. The chain carries TRBV14 and TRBJ2-1; D is undetermined. V lost 2 bases to trimming and J lost 6 bases, with 11 bases between them. The CDR3 is made up of 14 amino acids. CDR1 is SGHDN and CDR2 is FVKESK in the germline V gene. Here the CDR3 reads CASSQKLGPNEQFF. CDR3 nucleotide sequence: TGTGCCAGCAGCCAAAAGCTAGGCCCCAATGAGCAGTTCTTC.

This clonotype came up many times. The CDR3, as DNA: TGCAGTGCTAGCATCTCCTACGAGCAGTACTTC. Encoded protein: CSASISYEQYF. The chain uses TRBV20-1 and TRBJ2-7, with no clear D. V gave up 3 bases and J gave up 0 bases, with 3 bases separating them. The CDR3 is 11 amino acids. Germline V CDR1 and CDR2: DFQATT, SNEGSKA (reference sequence).